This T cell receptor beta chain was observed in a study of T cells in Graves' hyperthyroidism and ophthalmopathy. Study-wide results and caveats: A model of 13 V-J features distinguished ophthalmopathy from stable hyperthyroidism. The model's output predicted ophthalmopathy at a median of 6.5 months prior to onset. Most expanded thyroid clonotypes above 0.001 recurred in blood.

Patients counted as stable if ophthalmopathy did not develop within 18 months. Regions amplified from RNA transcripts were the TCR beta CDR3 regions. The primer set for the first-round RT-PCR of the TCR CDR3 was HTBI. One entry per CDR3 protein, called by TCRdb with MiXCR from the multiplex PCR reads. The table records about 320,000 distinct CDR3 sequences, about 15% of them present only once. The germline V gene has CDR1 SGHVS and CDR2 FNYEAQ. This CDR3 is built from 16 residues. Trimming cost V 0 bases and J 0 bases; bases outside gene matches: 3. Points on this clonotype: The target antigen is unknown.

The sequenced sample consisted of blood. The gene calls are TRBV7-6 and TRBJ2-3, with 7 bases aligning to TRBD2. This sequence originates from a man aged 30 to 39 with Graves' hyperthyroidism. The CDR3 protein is CASSLAHSGSTDTQYF. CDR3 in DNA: TGTGCCAGCAGCTTAGCGCATAGCGGGAGCACAGATACGCAGTATTTT. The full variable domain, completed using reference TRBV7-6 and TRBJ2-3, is GAGVSQSPRYKVTKRGQDVALRCDPISGHVSLYWYRQALGQGPEFLTYFNYEAQQDKSGLPNDRFSAERPEGSISTLTIQRTEQRDSAMYRCASSLAHSGSTDTQYFGPGTRLTVL.